These 2 T cell receptor beta chains were sequenced from one sample in a study of neoadjuvant nivolumab and ipilimumab in lung cancer. Repertoires were generated with immunoSEQ multiplex PCR, while TCRdb's copy carries only in-frame clones and drops some. Among 8,000 to 9,500 clones, roughly 80% were seen once, and the ten largest hold 6.7%. The material sequenced was adjacent normal lung tissue, taken after neoadjuvant nivolumab, alone or with ipilimumab, at or shortly before surgery. Receptor source: an adult with non-small cell lung cancer.

CDR3 in DNA: TGTGCCAGCAGTGAATATGGGGTTCCTAATGAAAAACTGTTTTTT. Its protein is CASSEYGVPNEKLFF. V usage is TRBV25-1 and J usage is TRBJ1-4; D is uncertain. Per germline, CDR1 MGHDK and CDR2 SYGVNS. V gave up 0 bases and J gave up 3 bases, with 8 bases separating them. The CDR3 contains 15 residues. The full variable domain, completed using reference TRBV25-1 and TRBJ1-4, is EADIYQTPRYLVIGTGKKITLECSQTMGHDKMYWYQQDPGMELHLIHYSYGVNSTEKGDLSSESTVSRIRTEHFPLTLESARPSHTSQYLCASSEYGVPNEKLFFGSGTQLSVL.

V usage is TRBV19 and J usage is TRBJ1-6; possible D gene TRBD1, 5 bases. The V gene's germline CDR1 is LNHDA and CDR2 SQIVND (reference sequence). Trimming took off 3 bases at V and 10 bases at J, with 13 bases between the two ends. This CDR3 is 14 amino acids long. The CDR3 reads CASSILEKGSPLHF. The CDR3 DNA sequence: TGTGCCAGTAGTATCCTCGAGAAGGGGTCACCCCTCCACTTT.